This entry features one T cell receptor (beta chain) sequence. What it binds is unknown. The sample originates from a study of OX40 agonist ivuxolimab in advanced cancers. Study details: The treatment was a fully human IgG2 OX40 agonist, ivuxolimab. Under the entry rules, prior anti-PD-1, anti-PD-L1 or anti-CTLA-4 therapy was allowed, and less than 50% had some. Study outcomes and limitations: More expanded clones were found, on average, in CD8+ than in CD4+ T cells. Clonal expansion by week 6 occurred in CD4+ and CD8+ blood T cells (at 0.1 to 3.0 mg/kg).

TCRdb's copy holds only in-frame clones and misses some; the assay was immunoSEQ multiplex PCR. The profile covers roughly 48,000 clones, with over 60% appearing a single time and over 7% taken by the ten largest. The source was CD4+ or CD8+ T cells sorted from blood, collected in a trial of the OX40 agonist ivuxolimab. This TCR was recovered from an adult with an advanced solid tumor such as melanoma, head and neck, liver or kidney cancer.

The CDR3 DNA reads TGCAGCGTCCAGTGGGACTTAAACACTGAAGCTTTCTTT. This encodes CSVQWDLNTEAFF. This chain connects TRBV29-1 to TRBJ1-1; tentative D call: TRBD1 (5 bases). Germline assignment: CDR1 SQVTM and CDR2 ANQGSEA. V lost 6 bases to trimming and J lost 2 bases, with 13 bases between them. The CDR3 runs 13 residues. The whole variable domain, remainder taken from reference TRBV29-1 and TRBJ1-1, is SAVISQKPSRDICQRGTSLTIQCQVDSQVTMMFWYRQQPGQSLTLIATANQGSEATYESGFVIDKFPISRPNLTFSTLTVSNMSPEDSSIYLCSVQWDLNTEAFFGQGTRLTVV.